What follows are 6 T cell receptor beta chains derived from one specimen sequenced in a study of cytomegalovirus exposure and HLA in healthy donors. Researchers ran the PCR with 60 Vbeta and 13 Jbeta primers. Profiling relied on immunoSEQ multiplex PCR, and the TCRdb table lists in-frame clones only, not all of them. The sample contains 110,000 to 150,000 clones, around 72% of which appear only once. Sequencing was carried out using PBMCs. Source of these receptors: a man younger than 30 in good health and CMV-seropositive.

V usage is TRBV7-2 and J usage is TRBJ1-5, with 10 bases aligning to TRBD1. The V gene's germline CDR1 is SGHTA and CDR2 FQGNSA. V lost 1 base, J lost 2 bases, and 2 bases stayed unmatched. CDR3 length: 16 residues. The CDR3 region has the DNA TGTGCCAGCAGCTTAGTGGGGACAGGGGGCAATCAGCCCCAGCATTTT. Translation: CASSLVGTGGNQPQHF.

The rearrangement uses TRBV30 and TRBJ2-1; 9 bases align to TRBD2. With V trimmed by 2 bases and J by 6 bases, 5 bases remained unmatched. Germline V gene lookup returns CDR1 GTSNPN and CDR2 SVGIG (reference sequence). This CDR3 is 14 amino acids long. Written as DNA, the CDR3 is TGTGCCTGGAGTTTAGGGACTAGCACCAATGAGCAGTTCTTC. It yields the protein CAWSLGTSTNEQFF.

This chain connects TRBV6-1 to TRBJ1-2; 9 bases are a match to TRBD1. The trim removed 4 bases at V and 1 base at J, leaving 4 bases unmatched. The CDR3 is 15 residues long. Germline V gives CDR1 MNHNS, CDR2 SASEGT. CDR3 sequence: CASSGGQGINYGYTF. Written as DNA, the CDR3 is TGTGCCAGCAGTGGGGGACAGGGTATTAACTATGGCTACACCTTC.

The rearrangement links TRBV6-6 to TRBJ1-1; possibly TRBD1 for D (5 bases). Trimming shortened V by 7 bases and J by 2 bases, and 14 bases separated the two germline ends. CDR1 and CDR2 from the germline V gene are MNHNY and SVGAGI (reference sequence). The CDR3 runs to 14 residues. CDR3 loop: CASTGTLSNTEAFF. For the CDR3, the DNA is TGTGCCAGCACCGGGACTCTCAGCAACACTGAAGCTTTCTTT.

In this sample, this clone turned up a few times. V gene TRBV28 combines with J gene TRBJ2-5, with 10 nucleotides matching TRBD2. Losses at the gene ends were 4 bases for V and 5 bases for J; bases not matched to a gene: 4. The CDR3 spans 14 residues. CDR1 is MDHEN and CDR2 is SYDVKM in the germline V gene. The CDR3 region has the DNA TGTGCCAGCAGTTCCGGGACTAGCGTTGAGACCCAGTACTTC. Protein sequence: CASSSGTSVETQYF. Looking up the rest from reference TRBV28 and TRBJ2-5 gives the full variable domain: DVKVTQSSRYLVKRTGEKVFLECVQDMDHENMFWYRQDPGLGLRLIYFSYDVKMKEKGDIPEGYSVSREKKERFSLILESASTNQTSMYLCASSSGTSVETQYFGPGTRLLVL.

CDR3 nucleotide sequence: TGTGCCACCAGCAGAGATAGCCCGTGGAGACTAGCGGGAGTACTTGGTAATGAGCAGTTCTTC. Translation gives CATSRDSPWRLAGVLGNEQFF. The chain combines TRBV15 with TRBJ2-1; 12 bases agree with TRBD2. The CDR3 is 21 amino acids. Trimming cost V 0 bases and J 7 bases; bases outside gene matches: 19. Germline CDR1 reads LNHNV; CDR2 reads YYDKDF (reference sequence).